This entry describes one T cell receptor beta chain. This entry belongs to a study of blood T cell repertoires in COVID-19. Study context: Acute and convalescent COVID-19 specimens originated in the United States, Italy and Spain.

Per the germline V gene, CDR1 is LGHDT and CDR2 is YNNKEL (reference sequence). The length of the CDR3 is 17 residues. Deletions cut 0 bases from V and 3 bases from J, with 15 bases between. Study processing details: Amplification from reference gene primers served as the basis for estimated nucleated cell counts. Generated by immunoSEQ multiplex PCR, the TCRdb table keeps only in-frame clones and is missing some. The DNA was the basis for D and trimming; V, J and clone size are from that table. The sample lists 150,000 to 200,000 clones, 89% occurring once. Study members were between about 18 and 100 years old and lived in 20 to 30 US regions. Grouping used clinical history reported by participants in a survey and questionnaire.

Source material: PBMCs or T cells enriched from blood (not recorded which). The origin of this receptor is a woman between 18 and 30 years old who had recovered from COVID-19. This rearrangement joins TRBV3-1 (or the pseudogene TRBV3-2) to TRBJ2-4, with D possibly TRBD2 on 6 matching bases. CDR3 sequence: CASSQDIRPAGKNIQYF. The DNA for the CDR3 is TGTGCCAGCAGCCAAGATATCCGTCCAGCGGGCAAAAACATTCAGTACTTC.